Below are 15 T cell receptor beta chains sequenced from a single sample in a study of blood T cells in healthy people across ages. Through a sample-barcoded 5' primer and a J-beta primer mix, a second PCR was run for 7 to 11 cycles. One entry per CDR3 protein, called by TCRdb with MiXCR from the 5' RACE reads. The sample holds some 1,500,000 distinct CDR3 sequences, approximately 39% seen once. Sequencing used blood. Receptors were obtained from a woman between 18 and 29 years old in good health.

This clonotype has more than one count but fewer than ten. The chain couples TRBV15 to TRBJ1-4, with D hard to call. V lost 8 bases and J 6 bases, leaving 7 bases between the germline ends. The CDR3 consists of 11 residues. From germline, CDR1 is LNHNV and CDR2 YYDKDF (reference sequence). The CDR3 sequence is CATGRDEKLFF. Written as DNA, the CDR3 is TGTGCCACCGGGAGGGATGAAAAACTGTTTTTT.

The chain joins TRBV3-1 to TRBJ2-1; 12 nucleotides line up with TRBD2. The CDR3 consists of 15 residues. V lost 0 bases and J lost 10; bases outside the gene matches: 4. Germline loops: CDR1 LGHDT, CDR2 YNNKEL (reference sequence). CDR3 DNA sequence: TGTGCCAGCAGCCAAGACACTAGCGGGAGGTGGGAGCAGTTCTTC. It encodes CASSQDTSGRWEQFF.

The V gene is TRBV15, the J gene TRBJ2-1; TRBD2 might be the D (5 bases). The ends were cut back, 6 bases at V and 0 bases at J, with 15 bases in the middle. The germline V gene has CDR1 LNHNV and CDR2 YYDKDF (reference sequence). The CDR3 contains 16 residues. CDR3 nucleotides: TGTGCCACCAGGCGAGGTGAGCGGAGCTCCTACAATGAGCAGTTCTTC. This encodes CATRRGERSSYNEQFF.

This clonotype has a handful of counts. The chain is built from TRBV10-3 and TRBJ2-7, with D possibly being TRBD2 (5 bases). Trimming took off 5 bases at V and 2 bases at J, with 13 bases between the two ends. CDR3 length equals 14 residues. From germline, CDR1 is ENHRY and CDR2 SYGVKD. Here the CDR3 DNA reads TGTGCCATCAGTACCTCGGGAAACCCCTACGAGCAGTACTTC. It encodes CAISTSGNPYEQYF.

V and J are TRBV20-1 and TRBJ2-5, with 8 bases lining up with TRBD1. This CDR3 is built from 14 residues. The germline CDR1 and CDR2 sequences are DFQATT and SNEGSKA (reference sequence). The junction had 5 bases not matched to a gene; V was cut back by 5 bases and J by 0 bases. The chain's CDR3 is CSALPTGDQETQYF. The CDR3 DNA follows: TGCAGTGCTCTTCCGACAGGGGACCAAGAGACCCAGTACTTC.

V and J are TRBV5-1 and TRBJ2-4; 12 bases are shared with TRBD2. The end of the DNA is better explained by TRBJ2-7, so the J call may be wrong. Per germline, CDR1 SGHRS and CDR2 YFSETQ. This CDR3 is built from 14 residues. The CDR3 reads CASSATSGGNEQYF. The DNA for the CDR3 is TGCGCCAGCAGCGCTACTAGCGGGGGGAACGAGCAGTACTTC.

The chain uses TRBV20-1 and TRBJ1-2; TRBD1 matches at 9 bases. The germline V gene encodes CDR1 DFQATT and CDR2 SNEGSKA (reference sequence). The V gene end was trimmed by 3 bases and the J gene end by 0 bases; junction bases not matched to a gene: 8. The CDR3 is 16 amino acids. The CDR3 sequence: CSASGSDRGANYGYTF. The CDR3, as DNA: TGCAGTGCTAGCGGCTCCGACAGGGGGGCTAACTATGGCTACACCTTC.

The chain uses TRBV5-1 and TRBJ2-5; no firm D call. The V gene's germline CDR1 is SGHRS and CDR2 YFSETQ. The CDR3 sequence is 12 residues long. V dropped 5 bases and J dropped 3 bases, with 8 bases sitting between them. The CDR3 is CASRDQKETQYF. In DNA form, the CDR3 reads TGCGCCAGCAGGGATCAGAAAGAGACCCAGTACTTC.

The CDR3: CTSSRTGNGEQYF. The DNA for the CDR3 is TGTACCAGCAGCCGGACAGGGAACGGCGAGCAGTACTTC. The chain joins TRBV7-2 to TRBJ2-1, with 8 bases that match TRBD1. Matching the DNA end better, TRBJ2-7 makes the J call doubtful. This CDR3 spans 13 amino acids. Looked up from germline, CDR1 is SGHTA and CDR2 is FQGNSA.

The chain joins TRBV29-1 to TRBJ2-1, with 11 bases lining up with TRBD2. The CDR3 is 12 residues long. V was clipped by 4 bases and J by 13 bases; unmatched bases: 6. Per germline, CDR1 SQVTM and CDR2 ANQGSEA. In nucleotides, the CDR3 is TGCAGCGTTGGACTAGCGGGAAGCGGTCAGTTCTTC. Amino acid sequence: CSVGLAGSGQFF.

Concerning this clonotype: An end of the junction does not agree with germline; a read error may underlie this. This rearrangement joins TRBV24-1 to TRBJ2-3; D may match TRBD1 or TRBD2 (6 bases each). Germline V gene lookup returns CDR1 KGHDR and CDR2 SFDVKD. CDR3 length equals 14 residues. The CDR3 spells CATSAGGASDTRYF. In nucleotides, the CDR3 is TGTGCCACCAGTGCCGGGGGCGCATCAGATACGCGGTATTTT.

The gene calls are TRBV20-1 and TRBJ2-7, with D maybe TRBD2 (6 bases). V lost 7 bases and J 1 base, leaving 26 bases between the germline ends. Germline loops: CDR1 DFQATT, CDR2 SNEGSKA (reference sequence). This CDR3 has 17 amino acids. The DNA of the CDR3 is TGCAGTGTACCGAGGGCGGTGGGGGGTGTTAGGTCCTACGAGCAGTACTTC. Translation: CSVPRAVGGVRSYEQYF.

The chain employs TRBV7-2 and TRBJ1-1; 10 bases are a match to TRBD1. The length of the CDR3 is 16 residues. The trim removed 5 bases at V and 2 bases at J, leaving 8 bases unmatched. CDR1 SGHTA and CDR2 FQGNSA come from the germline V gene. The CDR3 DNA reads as TGTGCCAGCAGCCTAATGGGGACAGGGGTTAACACTGAAGCTTTCTTT. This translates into CASSLMGTGVNTEAFF.

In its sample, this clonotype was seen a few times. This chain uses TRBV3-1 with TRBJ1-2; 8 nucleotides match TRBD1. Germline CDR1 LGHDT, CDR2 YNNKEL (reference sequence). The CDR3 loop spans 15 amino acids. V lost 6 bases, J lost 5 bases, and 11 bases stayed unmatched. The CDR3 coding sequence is TGTGCCAGCAGTGGACAGGGCGCTGTCCAGTATGGCTACACCTTC. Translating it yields CASSGQGAVQYGYTF.

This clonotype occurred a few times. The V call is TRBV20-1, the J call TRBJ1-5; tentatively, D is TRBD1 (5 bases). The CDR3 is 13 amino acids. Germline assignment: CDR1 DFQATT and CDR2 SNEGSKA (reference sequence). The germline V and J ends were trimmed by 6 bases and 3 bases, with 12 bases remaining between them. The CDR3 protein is CSAGTALNQPQHF. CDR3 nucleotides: TGCAGTGCCGGGACGGCTCTCAATCAGCCCCAGCATTTT.